One sample yielded the 5 T cell receptor beta chains listed below, sequenced in a study of identical twins. TCRdb re-called the 5' RACE reads with MiXCR, one entry per CDR3 protein. The data contain about 700,000 distinct CDR3 sequences, 5.5% to 7.5% of them singletons. The material sequenced was naive T cells sorted from blood. The receptor source for this set is a man aged 18 to 29 in good health.

This clonotype was observed many times. The rearrangement links TRBV3-1 to TRBJ2-5; 7 bases map to TRBD1. Germline V gene data show CDR1 as LGHDT and CDR2 as YNNKEL (reference sequence). The CDR3 sequence is 17 residues long. Trimming took 2 bases from V and 5 from J; bases not matched to a gene: 14. DNA of the CDR3: TGTGCCAGCAGCCAATTTGGGACAGCGTGGGTCCACGAGACCCAGTACTTC. This codes for CASSQFGTAWVHETQYF.

This clonotype was observed a few times. The CDR3 here is CASSPLQAVYNEQFF. CDR3 nucleotide sequence: TGTGCCAGCAGCCCCCTCCAAGCGGTATACAATGAGCAGTTCTTC. The chain couples TRBV3-1 to TRBJ2-1; the D gene is possibly TRBD2 (5 bases). This CDR3 has 15 amino acids. Germline V gene data show CDR1 as LGHDT and CDR2 as YNNKEL (reference sequence). Trimming took off 4 bases at V and 4 bases at J, with 14 bases between the two ends.

Ten or more counts support this clonotype. V usage is TRBV11-2 and J usage is TRBJ2-7; no clear D. V gave up 5 bases and J gave up 7 bases, with 18 bases separating them. In germline, CDR1 is SGHAT, CDR2 FQNNGV. CDR3 length equals 14 residues. The CDR3 protein is CASSPRFQTGEQYF. CDR3 bases: TGTGCCAGCAGCCCCCGCTTCCAAACCGGGGAGCAGTACTTC.

This clonotype was counted between two and nine times. V and J are TRBV15 and TRBJ2-5; D is unresolved. V was trimmed by 2 bases and J by 5 bases, leaving 6 bases between them. Germline CDR1 is LNHNV and CDR2 is YYDKDF (reference sequence). This CDR3 comprises 12 residues. CDR3 region: CATSRLDETQYF. CDR3 sequence (DNA): TGTGCCACCAGCAGACTCGATGAGACCCAGTACTTC.

This clonotype was counted a few times. The rearrangement links TRBV4-3 to TRBJ2-1, with TRBD2 as a possible D gene (6 bases). The CDR3 runs to 14 residues. The germline V gene has CDR1 LGHNA and CDR2 YSLEER. The V end was cut by 4 bases, the J end by 6 bases, with 13 bases between. CDR3 sequence (DNA): TGCGCCAGCAGCCCGAAACTAGCATTCAATGAGCAGTTCTTC. It translates to CASSPKLAFNEQFF.